This T cell receptor (beta chain) appears in the sequencing data of a study of cytomegalovirus exposure and HLA in healthy donors (dated by TCRdb to about 2017). Regarding the complete study: In an earlier analysis of 587 of the donors, less than 350 Gb of sequence data and 90 million to 120 million unique TCR beta sequences from about 190 million T cells were reported. About 300 gigabases of sequencing data and 70 million to 85 million unique TCR sequences were included in an early release covering several hundred HLA-typed donors. The genetic ancestry cluster associated with self-reported Caucasian donors included 81% of the roughly 400 genotyped donors. The study was designed to test whether signatures of past pathogen exposure could be identified by cataloging public T cell receptors. The study profiled the T cell repertoires of 666 subjects by immunosequencing and related them to cytomegalovirus serostatus. Besides the first cohort of 666 subjects, a separate validation cohort made up of 120 different subjects was used. To predict cytomegalovirus infection status, the study combined high-throughput TCR immunosequencing, statistical association of individual TCRs with disease status, and machine learning. In a later analysis, previously published TCR beta repertoires from 600 to 850 donors were re-analyzed and high-resolution HLA genotyping was added so that TCR occurrence patterns could be studied. The later analysis used no new phenotypic data to find candidate immune exposures, relying instead on TCR beta sequences and their occurrence across donors. An earlier analysis of approximately 640 of the donors applied high-throughput TCR beta sequencing to assess whether each TCR beta V gene segment acted as functional or pseudogenic. Donor age, sex, ethnicity and CMV serostatus were collected together with the repertoire data. Genome-wide SNP genotypes for about 60% of the roughly 700 donors were used in a later genetic analysis, which treated that subset as a discovery cohort. All discovery cohort repertoires had been generated using a single sequencing platform. HLA typing covered class I and class II loci at four-digit resolution. Typing coverage differed by locus: A, B, C, DRB1 and DQB1 were typed in roughly 620-630 donors, DQA1 in 522, DPA1 in some 570, and DPB1 in about 450. A handful of DR-DQ haplotypes were handled as single units for association and clustering because linkage in the cohort was strong. Across about 380 genotyped donors of the cohort, an average of roughly 250,000 unique TCR beta nucleotide sequences per donor were sequenced, and roughly 20% of those sequences were non-productive. The full study reports these points: The only immune exposure information available for the cohort was CMV serostatus. The classifier was reported to diagnose cytomegalovirus status with high specificity and sensitivity in both the original and validation cohorts. A later genetic analysis associated a missense DCLRE1C variant with V-gene and J-gene trimming of TCR beta chains, and an independent cohort replicated the association. In a later analysis, around 17,000 TCR beta sequences were associated with specific HLA alleles at a false discovery rate of 0.05. In the study, some 160 TCR beta chains were listed as associated with cytomegalovirus. When HLA alleles, especially DR and DQ, strongly co-occurred, attributing TCR associations to individual alleles was difficult. Because the 87-base-pair reads could not distinguish some IMGT-functional V segments, including TRBV6-2 and TRBV6-3, those segments were excluded. Because some donors lacked HLA typing at each locus, the association tests relied only on the typed subset. A further reported finding was that TCR beta sequences accurately predicted the HLA-A and HLA-B alleles for most subjects in the first cohort. In an earlier analysis of some 540 of the donors, most TCR beta V segments appeared in productive rearrangements about 87% or about 30% of the time, broadly matching IMGT annotations. Sequencing depth was assumed to be roughly uniform across donors in the presence/absence analyses, though that assumption may not hold. This cohort had only TCR beta chains sequenced, and the lack of alpha or paired-chain data limited which features could be detected. According to the authors, the approach could potentially be generalized to other disease states and immunological phenotypes. In a later analysis, the rate of TCR association differed among HLA loci, with DRB1 alleles having the most associated TCRs and HLA-C alleles having the fewest. According to a later analysis, parvovirus B19, influenza, CMV and Epstein-Barr virus appeared linked to several top co-occurrence clusters. Across donors, most TCR sequences were observed very rarely, whereas some public TCRs were present in many individuals. In vitro tests confirmed that three of the cytomegalovirus-associated TCR beta chains recognize cytomegalovirus antigens. Around 16 rarely observed V segments, including chromosome 9 orphons, were excluded from the earlier analysis of several hundred of the donors because counts were too low. A later analysis found that most CMV-associated TCR beta chains appeared HLA-restricted, with HLA associations seemingly driven largely by CMV exposure. Linkage disequilibrium might explain the correlated functional status among segregating V segments, but an unknown experimental factor could not be excluded. A cluster of highly shared sequence variants was judged likely to represent a technical artifact of the sequencing pipeline. Compared with equally common non-associated chains, HLA-associated TCR beta chains in a later analysis were more clonally expanded and had lower generation probabilities. A later genetic analysis reported fewer N-insertions in productive TCRs among donors in an Asian-associated ancestry cluster than the roughly 700-donor mean.

Library creation used the immunoSEQ multiplex PCR assay. For the multiplex PCR, a mixture combining 60 forward primers for TCR Vbeta segments and 13 reverse primers for TCR Jbeta segments was used. A multiplex PCR assay on genomic DNA amplified the CDR3 region of rearranged TCR beta genes. The Illumina HiSeq System was used to sequence the amplified TCR beta libraries as 87-base-pair reads. The authors' pipeline ran thus. A later analysis counted about 82 million unique TCR beta chains across the 500 to 850 repertoires, and 10 million to 11 million of these chains were shared by at least two donors. Raw reads were error-corrected and collapsed into unique sequences with a nearest-neighbor algorithm that merged closely related sequences to remove PCR and sequencing errors. CDR3 sequences were aligned to IMGT reference sequences to assign V, D and J gene segments. For a sequence to be retained, at least a six-nucleotide match to both a V gene segment and a J gene segment was required. Rearrangements were called productive when the CDR3 lacked stop codons and stayed in frame with V and J; all others were non-productive. CDR3 was defined by IMGT convention, running from the second conserved V-encoded cysteine to the conserved J-encoded phenylalanine. Sequences without an unambiguous match to a single V gene segment were excluded from the earlier analysis of several hundred of the donors. An earlier analysis of approximately 590 of the donors called V segments functional above 56.7% productive rearrangements and segregating when the between-donor standard deviation exceeded 5%. To diagnose cytomegalovirus status from the catalog of TCR beta chain sequences, a statistical classification framework was built. In a later analysis, TCR nucleotide sequences were compared against IMGT/GENE-DB human TR gene sequences so that V and J genes could be assigned. The TCRdist pipeline was used in a later analysis to assign CDR3 sequences and most-parsimonious VDJ recombination scenarios. In a later analysis, each TCR beta chain was defined by its CDR3 amino acid sequence together with its V-gene family, and reads lacking a unique V-gene family were excluded. As a way to deal with suspected cross-contamination and a sequencing artifact, a later analysis dropped more than 500 nucleotide sequences that were highly shared and had low generation probability. A later analysis calculated a clonal expansion index for each public chain from normalized within-repertoire ranks of inferred template counts. Generation probabilities in a later analysis came from a VDJ recombination model fitted to out-of-frame rearrangements, and those results were checked against IGoR. In a later analysis, TCR-TCR, TCR-HLA and TCR-CMV co-occurrence was scored with hypergeometric tests, and a repertoire-size bias correction was applied to TCR pairs. To estimate false discovery rates, a later analysis permuted the HLA or CMV assignments 20 times. A later analysis grouped co-occurring TCRs with DBSCAN, adding TCRdist sequence similarity when clustering within HLA-allele-positive subsets. Co-occurrence clustering excluded repertoires with fewer than 30,000 or more than 120,000 public chains, plus five with anomalous nucleotide sharing. In its TCRdb copy, this immuneACCESS table keeps in-frame sequences only and misses some clones. Where compared with another copy, unresolved V genes explain less than half of these, and the others have no known cause. V and J calls and clone size are those listed in that table; D and trimming were worked out from the DNA. The sample profile shows around 67,000 clones; around 78% of them were found once. Clones ranked in the top ten supply 7.8% of the sample.

V ends up 6 bases short and J 5 bases short, with an unmatched junction base count of 6. Per the germline V gene, MDHEN is the CDR1 and SYDVKM is the CDR2. Counted from cysteine to phenylalanine, this CDR3 has 14 amino acids. CDR3 DNA is the only sequence kept; it has 42 bases, read in frame from the first base. The cohort consisted of 670 or so healthy bone marrow donors. At the time of sampling, all cohort members were nominally healthy, though unrecorded immune exposures were likely present. The donor tested CMV seropositive and was one of the 289 seropositive cohort members. Each donor provided a peripheral blood sample, and peripheral blood mononuclear cells were used for TCR beta sequencing. The Qiagen DNeasy Blood Extraction Kit was used to extract genomic DNA from the blood cell samples. A remark on this clone: Its recognized antigen is unknown. Base-call qualities are not available, and no considerably larger clone is one nucleotide away.

The V and J genes are TRBV28 and TRBJ1-4; 7 middle bases align to TRBD1. The sequence derives from a man aged 18 to 29 in good health and CMV-seropositive. Sequenced input: PBMCs. Here is the DNA: TGTGCCAGCAGCCCCGGGACAGTAAATGAAAAACTGTTTTTT. Its coded protein is CASSPGTVNEKLFF.